Each of the 15 T cell receptor beta chains below was sequenced from the same sample in a study of blood T cell repertoires in COVID-19. Measured with immunoSEQ multiplex PCR; TCRdb has only the in-frame clones, and not every one. The sample yields hundreds of thousands of clones, roughly 85% seen once. Source material: PBMCs or T cells enriched from blood (not recorded which). The receptors come from a woman aged 40 to 50 who had recovered from COVID-19.

The chain combines TRBV5-1 with TRBJ1-4; 8 nucleotides agree with TRBD1. The CDR3 is 16 residues long. Germline lookup yields CDR1 SGHRS and CDR2 YFSETQ. V trimming: 0 bases; J trimming: 3 bases; junction bases outside the gene matches: 4. The CDR3 region is CASSLDRGGANEKLFF. CDR3 nucleotide sequence: TGCGCCAGCAGCTTGGACAGGGGGGGAGCTAATGAAAAACTGTTTTTT. Using reference TRBV5-1 and TRBJ1-4 for the parts outside the CDR3, the full variable domain is KAGVTQTPRYLIKTRGQQVTLSCSPISGHRSVSWYQQTPGQGLQFLFEYFSETQRNKGNFPGRFSGRQFSNSRSEMNVSTLELGDSALYLCASSLDRGGANEKLFFGSGTQLSVL.

This chain joins TRBV9 and TRBJ1-2, with D maybe TRBD1 (5 bases). The length of the CDR3 is 13 residues. Germline V gene lookup returns CDR1 SGDLS and CDR2 YYNGEE. Trimming removed 4 bases at V and 5 bases at J, with 12 bases between. CDR3 loop: CASSPGVSYGYTF. The CDR3 nucleotides read TGTGCCAGCAGCCCGGGGGTTTCGTATGGCTACACCTTC.

This clone was counted a few times. The V gene is TRBV5-1, the J gene TRBJ2-2, with D perhaps matching TRBD2 (6 bases). The CDR3 has 14 residues. V was cut by 7 bases and J by 2 bases, with 12 bases left in between. CDR1 and CDR2 (germline): SGHRS, YFSETQ. The CDR3 DNA reads TGCGCCAGCCGGAGGGCACAAAACACCGGGGAGCTGTTTTTT. Protein product: CASRRAQNTGELFF.

This clone was observed once. The chain joins TRBV21-1 to TRBJ1-5; TRBD1 reflects the table's D call only, with no check against the DNA. TRBV21-1 is annotated as a pseudogene. This CDR3 region has 16 residues. CDR3 coding DNA: TGTGCCAGCAGCACCGCTGTTGACAGGATTAATCAGCCCCAGCATTTT. Translation gives CASSTAVDRINQPQHF.

This chain uses TRBV5-1 with TRBJ2-2; 7 bases are shared with TRBD1. CDR1 and CDR2 from the germline V gene are SGHRS and YFSETQ. The CDR3 is 17 amino acids. V lost 3 bases to trimming and J lost 3 bases; unmatched junction nucleotides: 11. For the CDR3, the DNA is TGCGCCAGCAGCTCTGCCGAGGGGGCGCCGGACACCGGGGAGCTGTTTTTT. Translation: CASSSAEGAPDTGELFF. The full variable domain, its missing parts supplied by reference TRBV5-1 and TRBJ2-2, is KAGVTQTPRYLIKTRGQQVTLSCSPISGHRSVSWYQQTPGQGLQFLFEYFSETQRNKGNFPGRFSGRQFSNSRSEMNVSTLELGDSALYLCASSSAEGAPDTGELFFGEGSRLTVL.

Concerning this clone itself: The junction shows a germline mismatch at one end, possibly a read error. The CDR3 here is CASPPGRDREGKLFF. The DNA of the CDR3 is TGTGCCAGCCCACCGGGGAGGGACAGGGAGGGAAAACTGTTTTTT. V and J are TRBV18 and TRBJ1-4; 9 positions agree with TRBD1. The CDR3 runs to 15 residues. Germline CDR1 is KGHSH and CDR2 is LQKENI.

V and J are TRBV30 and TRBJ1-2; 7 bases map to TRBD1. CDR1 is GTSNPN, CDR2 SVGIG, per germline (reference sequence). The CDR3 is 13 residues long. The V and J ends lost 2 bases and 6 bases, in that order; junction bases with no gene match: 6. The CDR3 sequence: CAWSITGAHGYTF. For the CDR3, the DNA is TGTGCCTGGAGTATAACAGGGGCTCATGGCTACACCTTC. The full variable domain, with the rest looked up from reference TRBV30 and TRBJ1-2, is SQTIHQWPATLVQPVGSPLSLECTVEGTSNPNLYWYRQAAGRGLQLLFYSVGIGQISSEVPQNLSASRPQDRQFILSSKKLLLSDSGFYLCAWSITGAHGYTFGSGTRLTVV.

This chain links TRBV5-4 with TRBJ2-5; 7 bases match TRBD2. The CDR3 length is 16 residues. V shed 2 bases, J shed 1 base, and the junction held 8 bases outside the gene matches. Per the germline V gene, CDR1 is SGHNT and CDR2 is YYREEE (reference sequence). Written as DNA, the CDR3 is TGTGCCAGCAGCTTCGGGGACTACTACTCCCAAGAGACCCAGTACTTC. It translates to CASSFGDYYSQETQYF. The full variable domain, its missing parts supplied by reference TRBV5-4 and TRBJ2-5, is ETGVTQSPTHLIKTRGQQVTLRCSSQSGHNTVSWYQQALGQGPQFIFQYYREEENGRGNFPPRFSGLQFPNYSSELNVNALELDDSALYLCASSFGDYYSQETQYFGPGTRLLVL.

The gene calls are TRBV30 and TRBJ1-2, with TRBD1 as a possible D gene (5 bases). The V gene's germline CDR1 is GTSNPN and CDR2 SVGIG (reference sequence). The CDR3 runs to 14 residues. V was trimmed by 3 bases and J by 1 base, leaving 12 bases between them. CDR3 sequence (DNA): TGTGCCTGGAGGCCCCCCGGGGGTAACTATGGCTACACCTTC. Residues: CAWRPPGGNYGYTF.

CDR3 region: CASSKLAGPYEQYF. The CDR3 region has the DNA TGTGCCAGCAGCAAACTAGCGGGACCCTACGAGCAGTACTTC. The chain recombines TRBV9 with TRBJ2-7, with 10 bases aligning to TRBD2. Germline lookup yields CDR1 SGDLS and CDR2 YYNGEE. The J segment lost 2 bases and the V segment lost 4 bases, leaving 3 bases of the junction unmatched. This CDR3 contains 14 residues.

The chain has TRBV7-9 and TRBJ1-5; D is possibly TRBD1 (6 bases). CDR1 is SEHNR, CDR2 FQNEAQ, per germline (reference sequence). The CDR3 spans 14 residues. Deletions cut 5 bases from V and 2 bases from J, with 10 bases between. Written as DNA, the CDR3 is TGTGCCAGCAGCATTTCAGGGGGCAATCAGCCCCAGCATTTT. It yields the protein CASSISGGNQPQHF. The full variable domain, in which reference TRBV7-9 and TRBJ1-5 provide the parts outside the CDR3, is DTGVSQNPRHKITKRGQNVTFRCDPISEHNRLYWYRQTLGQGPEFLTYFQNEAQLEKSRLLSDRFSAERPKGSFSTLEIQRTEQGDSAMYLCASSISGGNQPQHFGDGTRLSIL.

The rearrangement uses TRBV7-9 and TRBJ2-3; D not resolved. The V gene lost 3 bases and the J gene lost 5 bases, with 9 bases spanning the gap. CDR3 size: 13 residues. The germline gives CDR1 SEHNR, CDR2 FQNEAQ (reference sequence). The CDR3 region has the DNA TGTGCCAGCAGCTTTGACTTGGGAGATACGCAGTATTTT. It yields the protein CASSFDLGDTQYF.

This rearrangement joins TRBV30 to TRBJ2-3; TRBD2 matches 7 bases. CDR3 length: 14 amino acids. From germline, CDR1 is GTSNPN and CDR2 SVGIG (reference sequence). Trimming took 0 bases from V and 2 from J; bases not matched to a gene: 2. This chain's CDR3 is CAWSVAGVTDTQYF. The CDR3 nucleotides read TGTGCCTGGAGTGTTGCGGGGGTCACAGATACGCAGTATTTT.

The V gene is TRBV4-1, the J gene TRBJ1-6, with D maybe TRBD1 (5 bases). V was trimmed by 4 bases and J by 9 bases, leaving 22 bases between them. Per the germline V gene, CDR1 is MGHRA and CDR2 is YSYEKL. The CDR3 is made up of 17 amino acids. The CDR3 region has the DNA TGCGCCAGCAGCCCCCGGGACGCGGGAGAGGTGCTTTCACCCCTCCACTTT. It specifies CASSPRDAGEVLSPLHF.

V gene TRBV5-1 combines with J gene TRBJ1-2, with a possible D match to TRBD1 (6 bases). Germline values: CDR1 SGHRS, CDR2 YFSETQ. V lost 5 bases to trimming and J lost 7 bases, with 21 bases between them. This CDR3 is built from 15 residues. CDR3 amino acids: CASRSDSQLIGGYTF. In DNA, the CDR3 is TGCGCCAGCAGGTCGGACAGCCAACTGATAGGTGGCTACACCTTC.